A selection of T cell receptor beta chains follows, all from one sample in a study of T cell responses to AZD1222 COVID-19 vaccine. Generated by immunoSEQ multiplex PCR, the TCRdb table keeps only in-frame clones and is missing some. The sample has roughly 120,000 clones, more than 85% seen once. Sequencing used peripheral blood, obtained 28 days after the second AZD1222 dose. The receptors were gathered from an adult who received the AZD1222 COVID-19 vaccine. Each CDR3 is given with its conserved first and last residue. D genes are given only for firm matches. Size is omitted from some rows. Given values are once, few, many or a class for expanded clones.

d_gene: NA
v_gene: TRBV6-5
abundance: NA
j_gene: TRBJ1-5
CDR3aa: CASSLATSFNQPQHF
CDR3nt: TGTGCCAGCAGTCTAGCCACGAGTTTCAATCAGCCCCAGCATTTT

d_gene: TRBD2
v_gene: TRBV11-3
abundance: NA
j_gene: TRBJ2-1
CDR3aa: CASSRLAGARVDEQFF
CDR3nt: TGTGCCAGCAGCAGACTAGCGGGGGCCAGGGTTGATGAGCAGTTCTTC

d_gene: TRBD1
v_gene: TRBV5-1
abundance: NA
j_gene: TRBJ1-2
CDR3aa: CASSLNGQEPYTF
CDR3nt: TGCGCCAGCAGCCTGAACGGACAGGAACCCTACACCTTC

d_gene: NA
v_gene: TRBV7-2
abundance: NA
j_gene: TRBJ2-1
CDR3aa: CASSLVNYNEQFF
CDR3nt: TGTGCCAGCAGCTTAGTGAACTACAATGAGCAGTTCTTC

d_gene: TRBD1
v_gene: TRBV19
abundance: NA
j_gene: TRBJ2-7
CDR3aa: CASSIGQPGQTYEQYF
CDR3nt: TGTGCCAGTAGTATTGGACAGCCGGGACAGACCTACGAGCAGTACTTC

d_gene: TRBD2
v_gene: TRBV2
abundance: once
j_gene: TRBJ2-1
CDR3aa: CASSEWREGKGNEQFF
CDR3nt: TGTGCCAGCAGTGAATGGCGGGAGGGTAAGGGCAATGAGCAGTTCTTC

d_gene: NA
v_gene: TRBV29-1
abundance: NA
j_gene: TRBJ2-5
CDR3aa: CSVHSNQETQYF
CDR3nt: TGCAGCGTGCACAGTAACCAAGAGACCCAGTACTTC

d_gene: TRBD1
v_gene: TRBV11-3
abundance: NA
j_gene: TRBJ2-1
CDR3aa: CASSRGQVGPYNEQFF
CDR3nt: TGTGCCAGCAGCCGTGGACAGGTGGGCCCCTACAATGAGCAGTTCTTC

d_gene: TRBD1
v_gene: TRBV4-2
abundance: NA
j_gene: TRBJ1-4
CDR3aa: CASSHNQGALRITTNEKLFF
CDR3nt: TGTGCCAGCAGCCACAATCAGGGGGCGCTTAGGATTACAACTAATGAAAAACTGTTTTTT

d_gene: TRBD1
v_gene: TRBV5-5
abundance: NA
j_gene: TRBJ2-7
CDR3aa: CASSFRQGSYEQYF
CDR3nt: TGTGCCAGCAGCTTCCGACAGGGATCCTACGAGCAGTACTTC

d_gene: TRBD1
v_gene: TRBV4-1
abundance: NA
j_gene: TRBJ1-1
CDR3aa: CASSLKQGARMVSEAFF
CDR3nt: TGCGCCAGCAGCCTCAAACAGGGGGCGCGTATGGTCTCTGAAGCTTTCTTT

d_gene: TRBD2
v_gene: TRBV6-6
abundance: NA
j_gene: TRBJ2-7
CDR3aa: CASSRTFSSGKSRGLAYEQYF
CDR3nt: TGTGCCAGCAGCCGAACGTTCAGTAGCGGGAAATCCCGGGGGCTGGCCTACGAGCAGTACTTC

d_gene: NA
v_gene: TRBV19
abundance: once
j_gene: TRBJ2-7
CDR3aa: CASRHRDQSSYEQYF
CDR3nt: TGTGCCAGTCGCCACCGGGACCAGAGCTCCTACGAGCAGTACTTC

d_gene: TRBD1
v_gene: TRBV5-1
abundance: once
j_gene: TRBJ1-1
CDR3aa: CASSFQGAGTEAFF
CDR3nt: TGCGCCAGCAGCTTTCAGGGGGCTGGCACTGAAGCTTTCTTT

d_gene: NA
v_gene: TRBV3-1/TRBV3-2
abundance: NA
j_gene: TRBJ1-4
CDR3aa: CASSQYVRGPGMEKLFF
CDR3nt: TGTGCCAGCAGCCAATATGTACGGGGGCCCGGTATGGAAAAACTGTTTTTT

d_gene: NA
v_gene: TRBV11-3
abundance: once
j_gene: TRBJ2-5
CDR3aa: CASSLGGGLQETQYF
CDR3nt: TGTGCCAGCAGCTTAGGAGGGGGACTCCAAGAGACCCAGTACTTC

d_gene: NA
v_gene: TRBV7-6
abundance: NA
j_gene: TRBJ1-4
CDR3aa: CASSLRAGNSEKLFF
CDR3nt: TGTGCCAGCAGCTTACGTGCTGGGAATAGTGAAAAACTGTTTTTT

d_gene: TRBD1
v_gene: TRBV4-3
abundance: NA
j_gene: TRBJ2-1
CDR3aa: CASSQVGRGKVDEQFF
CDR3nt: TGCGCCAGCAGCCAAGTAGGCAGGGGGAAAGTGGATGAGCAGTTCTTC

d_gene: NA
v_gene: TRBV29-1
abundance: NA
j_gene: TRBJ2-1
CDR3aa: CSVDSTYNEQFF
CDR3nt: TGCAGCGTTGACAGTACCTACAATGAGCAGTTCTTC

d_gene: NA
v_gene: TRBV7-2
abundance: NA
j_gene: TRBJ1-1
CDR3aa: CASSLGGSWAFF
CDR3nt: TGTGCCAGCAGCTTAGGCGGTTCTTGGGCTTTCTTT